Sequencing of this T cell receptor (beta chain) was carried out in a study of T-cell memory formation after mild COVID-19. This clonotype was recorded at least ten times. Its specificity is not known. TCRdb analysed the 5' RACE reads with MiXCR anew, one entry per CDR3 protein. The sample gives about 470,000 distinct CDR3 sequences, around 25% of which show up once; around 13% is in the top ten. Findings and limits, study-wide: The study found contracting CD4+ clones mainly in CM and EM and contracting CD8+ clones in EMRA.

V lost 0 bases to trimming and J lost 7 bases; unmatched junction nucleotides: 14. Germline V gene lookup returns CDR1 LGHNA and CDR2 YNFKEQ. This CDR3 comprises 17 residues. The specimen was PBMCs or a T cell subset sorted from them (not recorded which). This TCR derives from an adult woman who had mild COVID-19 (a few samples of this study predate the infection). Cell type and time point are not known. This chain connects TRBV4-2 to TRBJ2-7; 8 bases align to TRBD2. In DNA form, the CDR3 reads TGTGCCAGCAGCCAAGATGGCGCGGGGGGATCTACCTCGGAGCAGTACTTC. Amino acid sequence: CASSQDGAGGSTSEQYF.